These 26 T cell receptor beta chains came from one sample sequenced in a study of technical replicates of blood from several donors. Here immunoSEQ multiplex PCR was the method, and the copy in TCRdb shows in-frame clones only, minus some. Found here are around 60,000 clones, 80% to 95% of them singletons; the top ten hold 4.3%. Sequenced sample: PBMCs. The receptors originated from a human donor in good health. Some clones in this sample may be carry-over from other donors' samples.

The V call is TRBV15, the J call TRBJ1-2, with TRBD1 identical over 8 bases. The CDR3 consists of 16 residues. Germline V gene lookup returns CDR1 LNHNV and CDR2 YYDKDF (reference sequence). The V and J ends lost 0 bases and 4 bases, in that order; junction bases with no gene match: 7. The CDR3 nucleotides are TGTGCCACCAGCAGAGATAAGGCAGGGGGCAGCTATGGCTACACCTTC. It is translated as CATSRDKAGGSYGYTF.

The V and J genes are TRBV19 and TRBJ2-1, with 15 bases matching TRBD2. V gave up 6 bases and J gave up 6 bases; unmatched junction bases: 3. The CDR3 covers 15 residues. Germline CDR1 and CDR2: LNHDA and SQIVND (reference sequence). This CDR3 reads CASSPGLAGGNEQFF. The CDR3 nucleotides are TGTGCCAGTAGCCCGGGACTAGCGGGGGGCAATGAGCAGTTCTTC.

This clone was seen only once. V and J are TRBV27 and TRBJ2-7, with D perhaps matching TRBD1 (5 bases). V dropped 5 bases and J dropped 2 bases, with 13 bases sitting between them. The germline V gene has CDR1 MNHEY and CDR2 SMNVEV (reference sequence). The CDR3 covers 14 residues. This chain's CDR3 is CASSPIWGPYEQYF. For the CDR3, the DNA is TGTGCCAGCAGTCCTATTTGGGGCCCCTACGAGCAGTACTTC.

This rearrangement joins TRBV10-3 to TRBJ1-2; TRBD1 aligns across 7 bases. Germline CDR1 is ENHRY and CDR2 is SYGVKD. V lost 4 bases and J lost 5; bases outside the gene matches: 7. This CDR3 is built from 14 residues. The CDR3 DNA is TGTGCCATCAGTGGAGGGGGACAGACTTATGGCTACACCTTC. Its protein is CAISGGGQTYGYTF.

V and J are TRBV7-7 and TRBJ2-3, with D maybe TRBD2 (6 bases). The CDR3 covers 15 residues. V dropped 5 bases and J dropped 4 bases, with 16 bases sitting between them. CDR1 SSHAT and CDR2 FNYEAQ come from the germline V gene (reference sequence). CDR3 nucleotide sequence: TGTGCCAGCAGCCCCACCGGGAGTCGGGCAGATACGCAGTATTTT. Translated: CASSPTGSRADTQYF.

The chain joins TRBV6-1 to TRBJ1-4; 7 bases line up with TRBD1. The CDR3 spans 14 residues. Germline loops: CDR1 MNHNS, CDR2 SASEGT. V trimming: 4 bases; J trimming: 5 bases; junction bases outside the gene matches: 4. CDR3 bases: TGTGCCAGCAGTGCGGGGACAGCGAATGAAAAACTGTTTTTT. The encoded protein is CASSAGTANEKLFF.

The CDR3 protein is CASRTSGGTGELFF. DNA of the CDR3: TGCGCCAGCCGGACTAGCGGGGGCACCGGGGAGCTGTTTTTT. The V call is TRBV5-1, the J call TRBJ2-2; 13 positions match TRBD2. The CDR3 runs 14 residues. Germline trimming cut 7 bases from V and 4 bases from J; bases unmatched to any gene: 1. Germline V lookup: CDR1 SGHRS, CDR2 YFSETQ. Full variable domain (remainder filled in from reference TRBV5-1 and TRBJ2-2): KAGVTQTPRYLIKTRGQQVTLSCSPISGHRSVSWYQQTPGQGLQFLFEYFSETQRNKGNFPGRFSGRQFSNSRSEMNVSTLELGDSALYLCASRTSGGTGELFFGEGSRLTVL.

V usage is TRBV5-4 and J usage is TRBJ2-6, with D possibly matching TRBD1 (5 bases). In germline, CDR1 is SGHNT, CDR2 YYREEE (reference sequence). The CDR3 consists of 16 residues. Trimming cost V 3 bases and J 0 bases, with 10 bases left between them. The CDR3: CASSYMTASGANVLTF. The DNA for the CDR3 is TGTGCCAGCAGCTATATGACAGCCTCTGGGGCCAACGTCCTGACTTTC.

The chain employs TRBV11-1 and TRBJ1-1; tentative D call: TRBD1 (5 bases). The length of the CDR3 is 14 residues. V lost 4 bases, J lost 4 bases, and 13 bases lay in between. CDR1 SGHAT and CDR2 FQDESV come from the germline V gene (reference sequence). The CDR3: CASSSGGGFTEAFF. The CDR3 DNA reads TGTGCCAGCAGCTCCGGGGGAGGGTTCACTGAAGCTTTCTTT.

The V call is TRBV4-2, the J call TRBJ1-4; 10 positions agree with TRBD1. The V and J ends lost 0 bases and 0 bases, in that order; junction bases with no gene match: 4. Germline loops: CDR1 LGHNA, CDR2 YNFKEQ. The CDR3 length is 18 residues. CDR3 bases: TGTGCCAGCAGCCAAGATCGACAGGGGGCAGCAACTAATGAAAAACTGTTTTTT. Residues: CASSQDRQGAATNEKLFF.

A word on this clone: This sample includes further DNA sequences coding for the same CDR3. The rearrangement joins TRBV2 to TRBJ2-3; D might be TRBD2 (6 bases). The CDR3 is 13 amino acids. CDR1 is SNHLY and CDR2 is FYNNEI in the germline V gene. V was shortened by 1 base and J by 5 bases, with 7 bases between the two germline ends. CDR3 sequence: CASSEVGGDTQYF. The CDR3 coding sequence is TGTGCCAGCAGTGAAGTGGGGGGAGATACGCAGTATTTT.

V and J are TRBV9 and TRBJ2-5, with D unclear. Germline assignment: CDR1 SGDLS and CDR2 YYNGEE. The CDR3 spans 14 residues. V lost 0 bases and J 4 bases, leaving 10 bases between the germline ends. The CDR3 here is CASSVVSTGETQYF. In DNA, the CDR3 is TGTGCCAGCAGCGTAGTGTCAACCGGAGAGACCCAGTACTTC.

This chain links TRBV30 with TRBJ2-3; no clear D gene. This CDR3 has 14 residues. CDR1 is GTSNPN, CDR2 SVGIG, per germline (reference sequence). V lost 2 bases and J lost 6, with 15 bases in between. As DNA, the CDR3 is TGTGCCTGGAGTCCCCCAGGAACCCCCGATACGCAGTATTTT. Translated: CAWSPPGTPDTQYF.

The J gene is TRBJ1-2, the V gene TRBV10-3, with D possibly TRBD1 on 6 matching bases. Germline CDR1 reads ENHRY; CDR2 reads SYGVKD. CDR3 length: 17 residues. V was cut by 0 bases and J by 6 bases, with 20 bases left in between. CDR3 bases: TGTGCCATCAGTGAGTCCGGGACAAGGGGGAGCTTTAATGGCTACACCTTC. Its protein product is CAISESGTRGSFNGYTF.

The chain joins TRBV19 to TRBJ2-7; TRBD1 agrees at 8 bases. This CDR3 comprises 16 residues. Germline lookup yields CDR1 LNHDA and CDR2 SQIVND (reference sequence). V shed 4 bases, J shed 7 bases, and the junction held 15 bases outside the gene matches. CDR3 residues: CASSNLGQGAIWEQYF. DNA of the CDR3: TGTGCCAGTAGTAACCTCGGGCAGGGGGCTATATGGGAGCAGTACTTC.

The genes are TRBV7-9 and TRBJ2-3; D is possibly TRBD1 (6 bases). V was pared by 2 bases and J by 2 bases, with 8 bases between. Germline CDR1 SEHNR, CDR2 FQNEAQ (reference sequence). This CDR3 contains 14 residues. Here the CDR3 DNA reads TGTGCCAGCAGCTTATACAGGGACACAGATACGCAGTATTTT. Translating it yields CASSLYRDTDTQYF.

This rearrangement joins TRBV6-5 to TRBJ1-1, with D possibly being TRBD1 (5 bases). The CDR3 is 15 residues long. V was pared by 6 bases and J by 5 bases, with 19 bases between. CDR1 is MNHEY, CDR2 SVGAGI, per germline. In DNA form, the CDR3 reads TGTGCCAGCAGAACCAGGGACTTATTTGGAACTGAAGCTTTCTTT. Translating gives CASRTRDLFGTEAFF.

The V and J genes are TRBV7-8 and TRBJ2-5; tentatively, D is TRBD2 (6 bases). Per germline, CDR1 SGHVS and CDR2 FQNEAQ. Trimming cost V 5 bases and J 1 base, with 11 bases left between them. This CDR3 is built from 14 residues. The CDR3 is CASSPRGFQETQYF. The CDR3 DNA follows: TGTGCCAGCAGCCCCCGGGGGTTCCAAGAGACCCAGTACTTC.

The genes are TRBV6-5 and TRBJ2-7, with D maybe TRBD1 (5 bases). Germline V gene lookup returns CDR1 MNHEY and CDR2 SVGAGI. The CDR3 has 14 amino acids. V gave up 0 bases and J gave up 3 bases, with 9 bases separating them. In DNA, the CDR3 is TGTGCCAGCAGTTACTCGGAAGGGGTCTACGAGCAGTACTTC. Encoded protein: CASSYSEGVYEQYF.

CDR3 region: CASMSSLAEQYF. In DNA, the CDR3 is TGTGCCAGTATGTCTAGCTTAGCCGAGCAGTACTTC. The chain recombines TRBV19 with TRBJ2-7, with D perhaps matching TRBD2 (5 bases). Per the germline V gene, CDR1 is LNHDA and CDR2 is SQIVND (reference sequence). Trimming removed 7 bases at V and 6 bases at J, with 13 bases between. The CDR3 is 12 amino acids.

The gene calls are TRBV7-6 and TRBJ2-1, with TRBD2 matching over 9 bases. The CDR3 has 15 residues. V gave up 5 bases and J gave up 5 bases; unmatched junction bases: 7. Germline CDR1 is SGHVS and CDR2 is FNYEAQ. The CDR3 DNA is TGTGCCAGCAGCGAAATGACTAGCGGAAACAATGAGCAGTTCTTC. This sequence encodes CASSEMTSGNNEQFF.

V is TRBV29-1 and J is TRBJ1-2; 8 bases line up with TRBD1. The CDR3 runs 12 residues. CDR1 and CDR2 from the germline V gene are SQVTM and ANQGSEA. V shed 7 bases, J shed 7 bases, and the junction held 8 bases outside the gene matches. CDR3 protein: CSARTGLGGYTF. CDR3 bases: TGCAGCGCCAGGACAGGGCTTGGTGGCTACACCTTC.

This clone was observed once. The V gene is TRBV7-2, the J gene TRBJ1-1; D gene uncertain. Germline CDR1 SGHTA, CDR2 FQGNSA. The CDR3 is made up of 15 amino acids. Trimming removed 5 bases from V and 1 base from J, with 14 bases in between. The chain's CDR3 is CASSRAKAGNTEAFF. CDR3 DNA: TGTGCCAGCAGCCGCGCCAAGGCGGGGAACACTGAAGCTTTCTTT.

This clone occurred once. This chain links TRBV5-1 with TRBJ2-1; D remains unclear. The CDR3 sequence is 14 residues long. Trimming stripped 0 bases from V and 0 bases from J, with 4 bases between. Germline V lookup: CDR1 SGHRS, CDR2 YFSETQ. The CDR3 here is CASSLVSSYNEQFF. The CDR3 DNA reads TGCGCCAGCAGCTTGGTGAGCTCCTACAATGAGCAGTTCTTC.

The chain employs TRBV7-8 and TRBJ2-3, with TRBD2 as a possible D gene (6 bases). The CDR3 is 13 amino acids. Germline CDR1 SGHVS, CDR2 FQNEAQ. Trimming cost V 5 bases and J 6 bases, with 12 bases left between them. CDR3 sequence: CASSLRLGDTQYF. For the CDR3, the DNA is TGTGCCAGCAGCCTCCGACTAGGGGATACGCAGTATTTT. The variable domain in full, completed from reference TRBV7-8 and TRBJ2-3, reads GAGVSQSPRYKVAKRGQDVALRCDPISGHVSLFWYQQALGQGPEFLTYFQNEAQLDKSGLPSDRFFAERPEGSVSTLKIQRTQQEDSAVYLCASSLRLGDTQYFGPGTRLTVL.

The chain recombines TRBV6-5 with TRBJ2-3; 7 positions match TRBD2. Germline assignment: CDR1 MNHEY and CDR2 SVGAGI. The CDR3 length is 15 residues. V was pared by 5 bases and J by 1 base, with 6 bases of the junction left unmatched. CDR3: CASSGDYPGTDTQYF. The CDR3, as DNA: TGTGCCAGCAGTGGGGACTATCCGGGCACAGATACGCAGTATTTT.